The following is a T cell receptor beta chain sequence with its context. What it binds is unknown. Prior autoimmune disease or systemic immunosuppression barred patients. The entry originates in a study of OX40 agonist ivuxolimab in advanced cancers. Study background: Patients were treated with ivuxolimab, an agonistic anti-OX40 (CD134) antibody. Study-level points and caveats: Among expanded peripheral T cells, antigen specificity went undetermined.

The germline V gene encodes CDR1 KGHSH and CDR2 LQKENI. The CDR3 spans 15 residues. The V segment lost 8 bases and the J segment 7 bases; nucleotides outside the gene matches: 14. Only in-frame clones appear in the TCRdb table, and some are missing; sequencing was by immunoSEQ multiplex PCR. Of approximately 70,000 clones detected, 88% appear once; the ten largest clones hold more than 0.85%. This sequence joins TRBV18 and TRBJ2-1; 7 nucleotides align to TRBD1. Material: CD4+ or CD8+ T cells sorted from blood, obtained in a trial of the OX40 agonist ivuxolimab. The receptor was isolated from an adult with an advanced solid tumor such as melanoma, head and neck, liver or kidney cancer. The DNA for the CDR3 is TGTGCCAGCCCCGAGTCCGGACAGGTGAGGAATGAGCAGTTCTTC. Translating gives CASPESGQVRNEQFF.